Below, 30 T cell receptor beta chains from the same sample are listed, as sequenced in a study of blood T cell repertoires in COVID-19. Assay used: immunoSEQ multiplex PCR; TCRdb lists only in-frame clones, some missing. Found here are about 60,000 clones, approximately 80% of them singletons; the top ten hold roughly 10%. Sequenced input: peripheral blood. These receptors were obtained from a man in his fifties with COVID-19, enrolled during active disease.

CDR3 nucleotide sequence: TGTGCCAGCAGTTTCGGGAGGGGGGATACGCAGTATTTT. Translating it yields CASSFGRGDTQYF. This sequence joins TRBV28 and TRBJ2-3, with 8 bases identical to TRBD2. J was trimmed by 6 bases and V by 3 bases; bases with no gene match: 2. The germline V gene encodes CDR1 MDHEN and CDR2 SYDVKM. The CDR3 spans 13 residues.

This chain uses TRBV6-5 with TRBJ1-1; D gene uncertain. Trimming took off 0 bases at V and 8 bases at J, with 13 bases between the two ends. The CDR3 has 14 amino acids. Germline V gives CDR1 MNHEY, CDR2 SVGAGI. The CDR3, as DNA: TGTGCCAGCAGTTACTCCATGGGTAGGGAGGAAGCTTTCTTT. Encoded protein: CASSYSMGREEAFF.

This clone was detected a few times. The J gene is TRBJ2-2, the V gene TRBV30; possible D gene TRBD2, 6 bases. This CDR3 comprises 14 residues. V lost 1 base and J lost 1, with 7 bases in between. The germline V gene has CDR1 GTSNPN and CDR2 SVGIG (reference sequence). The chain's CDR3 is CAWSGRENTGELFF. In DNA form, the CDR3 reads TGTGCCTGGAGTGGGCGGGAGAACACCGGGGAGCTGTTTTTT.

The sample holds a few counts of this clone. J is TRBJ2-7 and V is TRBV19, with TRBD1 matching 7 bases. Germline assignment: CDR1 LNHDA and CDR2 SQIVND (reference sequence). Trimming at V came to 4 bases and at J to 2 bases, leaving 8 bases not matched to a gene. This CDR3 is 15 amino acids long. The CDR3: CASSKTGWGTYEQYF. CDR3 coding DNA: TGTGCCAGTAGTAAGACAGGGTGGGGAACCTACGAGCAGTACTTC.

The rearrangement joins TRBV6-6 to TRBJ1-3; no clear D gene. CDR3 length: 14 amino acids. V dropped 8 bases and J dropped 0 bases, with 11 bases sitting between them. In germline, CDR1 is MNHNY, CDR2 SVGAGI (reference sequence). As DNA, the CDR3 is TGTGCCAGCGGGCGAGGGTCCTCTGGAAACACCATATATTTT. This encodes CASGRGSSGNTIYF.

This clone appeared a single time. The rearrangement links TRBV27 to TRBJ2-6; TRBD2 might be the D (5 bases). Germline V lookup: CDR1 MNHEY, CDR2 SMNVEV (reference sequence). The CDR3 has 16 residues. Trimming took off 3 bases at V and 2 bases at J, with 11 bases between the two ends. This chain's CDR3 is CASSLIPGAGANVLTF. For the CDR3, the DNA is TGTGCCAGCAGTTTGATCCCCGGGGCTGGGGCCAACGTCCTGACTTTC.

This chain connects TRBV6-6 to TRBJ2-6, with D hard to call. This CDR3 has 13 residues. From germline, CDR1 is MNHNY and CDR2 SVGAGI (reference sequence). V was shortened by 6 bases and J by 5 bases, with 8 bases between the two germline ends. DNA of the CDR3: TGTGCCAGCAGCCGTCCTAGGGCCAACGTCCTGACTTTC. Its protein is CASSRPRANVLTF.

CDR3 loop: CASSLVRENTEAFF. DNA for the CDR3: TGTGCCAGCAGCTTAGTCAGGGAGAACACTGAAGCTTTCTTT. The chain combines TRBV7-2 with TRBJ1-1; possibly TRBD1 for D (5 bases). Trimming left V 1 base short and J 1 base short, with 7 bases between. This CDR3 has 14 residues. The V gene's germline CDR1 is SGHTA and CDR2 FQGNSA.

The chain carries TRBV18 and TRBJ2-1; 7 bases match TRBD1. The CDR3 totals 13 residues. The V gene end was trimmed by 4 bases and the J gene end by 8 bases; junction bases not matched to a gene: 5. Germline loops: CDR1 KGHSH, CDR2 LQKENI. The CDR3, as DNA: TGTGCCAGCTCACTCCGACAGGGTGATGAGCAGTTCTTC. It specifies CASSLRQGDEQFF.

The rearrangement uses TRBV5-5 and TRBJ2-5; 7 bases match TRBD2. The germline CDR1 and CDR2 sequences are SGHKS and YYEKEE (reference sequence). V lost 3 bases to trimming and J lost 5 bases; unmatched junction nucleotides: 4. This CDR3 is 13 amino acids long. The CDR3 spells CASSSGGRETQYF. The CDR3 DNA reads TGTGCCAGCAGCTCCGGGGGGAGGGAGACCCAGTACTTC.

J is TRBJ1-6 and V is TRBV11-2; the D gene is possibly TRBD1 (5 bases). Germline CDR1 SGHAT, CDR2 FQNNGV. The CDR3 extends over 17 amino acids. Trimming cost V 4 bases and J 6 bases, with 19 bases left between them. CDR3 in amino acids: CASSSIPGGGVNSPLHF. CDR3 sequence (DNA): TGTGCCAGCAGCTCCATCCCCGGGGGAGGGGTTAATTCACCCCTCCACTTT.

The chain employs TRBV13 and TRBJ2-5, with 7 bases aligning to TRBD2. This CDR3 is built from 15 residues. CDR1 and CDR2 from the germline V gene are PRHDT and FYEKMQ (reference sequence). Trimming cost V 5 bases and J 2 bases; bases outside gene matches: 8. The CDR3 region is CASSRLAGLQETQYF. CDR3 nucleotide sequence: TGTGCCAGCAGCCGGTTAGCGGGCTTACAAGAGACCCAGTACTTC. Complete variable domain (other parts from reference TRBV13 and TRBJ2-5): AAGVIQSPRHLIKEKRETATLKCYPIPRHDTVYWYQQGPGQDPQFLISFYEKMQSDKGSIPDRFSAQQFSDYHSELNMSSLELGDSALYFCASSRLAGLQETQYFGPGTRLLVL.

In DNA form, the CDR3 reads TGTGCCAGCAGCTTAAGGGGGACAGTGAGTAATGAAAAACTGTTTTTT. Translating it yields CASSLRGTVSNEKLFF. This chain connects TRBV5-5 to TRBJ1-4, with TRBD1 matching 7 bases. In germline, CDR1 is SGHKS, CDR2 YYEKEE (reference sequence). Trimming at V came to 2 bases and at J to 4 bases, leaving 8 bases not matched to a gene. The CDR3 totals 16 residues.

The chain joins TRBV4-3 to TRBJ2-1; D gene uncertain. Trimming removed 0 bases at V and 6 bases at J, with 12 bases between. The CDR3 sequence is 15 residues long. Germline loops: CDR1 LGHNA, CDR2 YSLEER. CDR3 nucleotides: TGCGCCAGCAGCCAAGATTGGCTCCCCCCCAATGAGCAGTTCTTC. Translation: CASSQDWLPPNEQFF.

The chain employs TRBV6-4 and TRBJ2-1, with TRBD2 identical over 8 bases. Per the germline V gene, CDR1 is MRHNA and CDR2 is SNTAGT. The CDR3 loop spans 17 amino acids. V lost 6 bases to trimming and J lost 8 bases; unmatched junction nucleotides: 18. The CDR3 reads CASSSAPAGAGEHEQFF. In nucleotides, the CDR3 is TGTGCCAGCAGCTCTGCTCCCGCGGGAGCGGGAGAGCATGAGCAGTTCTTC.

The chain uses TRBV24-1 and TRBJ2-2; the match to TRBD1 covers 9 bases. The germline V gene encodes CDR1 KGHDR and CDR2 SFDVKD. The V segment lost 4 bases and the J segment 5 bases; nucleotides outside the gene matches: 7. The CDR3 consists of 16 residues. The CDR3: CATSDLGTGRTGELFF. The DNA for the CDR3 is TGTGCCACCAGTGACCTAGGGACAGGGAGGACCGGGGAGCTGTTTTTT.

The rearrangement uses TRBV24-1 and TRBJ2-1, with a tentative D call TRBD1 (6 bases). CDR3 length equals 13 residues. Germline V lookup: CDR1 KGHDR, CDR2 SFDVKD. V lost 6 bases to trimming and J lost 4 bases, with 9 bases between them. CDR3 protein: CATSPTGYNEQFF. The CDR3 bases are TGTGCCACCAGTCCAACAGGGTACAATGAGCAGTTCTTC.

V gene TRBV14 combines with J gene TRBJ1-2; TRBD1 is a possible D gene (5 bases). Between the trimmed V and J ends, which lost 0 bases and 8 bases, there was a span of 13 bases. Germline CDR1 SGHDN, CDR2 FVKESK. This CDR3 spans 14 amino acids. CDR3 nucleotide sequence: TGTGCCAGCAGCCAAGATGTGGCAGGGTACGGCTACACCTTC. This sequence encodes CASSQDVAGYGYTF.

This rearrangement joins TRBV19 to TRBJ1-4; 9 bases map to TRBD1. The germline gives CDR1 LNHDA, CDR2 SQIVND (reference sequence). Trimming removed 11 bases from V and 11 bases from J; junction bases left unmatched: 12. The CDR3 has 13 residues. The CDR3 reads CAAGQGRTGKLFF. DNA of the CDR3: TGTGCCGCGGGACAGGGCCGGACGGGGAAACTGTTTTTT.

The chain is built from TRBV21-1 and TRBJ1-4; the table assigns TRBD1, which was not confirmed against the DNA. TRBV21-1 is a pseudogene. The CDR3 sequence is 22 residues long. The chain's CDR3 is CASSKAFFRDRLFGISREKLFF. The CDR3 DNA follows: TGTGCCAGCAGCAAAGCCTTTTTCCGGGACAGGCTATTCGGCATTAGTAGGGAAAAACTGTTTTTT.

This sequence joins TRBV19 and TRBJ1-2, with a weak D call TRBD1 (5 bases). V shed 3 bases and J shed 8 bases, with 13 bases lying between them. Germline V gene data show CDR1 as LNHDA and CDR2 as SQIVND (reference sequence). The CDR3 runs 13 residues. The CDR3 reads CASSMQGAGGYTF. The CDR3 DNA follows: TGTGCCAGTAGTATGCAGGGCGCTGGCGGCTACACCTTC. Based on the CDR3 plus reference TRBV19 and TRBJ1-2, the full variable domain is DGGITQSPKYLFRKEGQNVTLSCEQNLNHDAMYWYRQDPGQGLRLIYYSQIVNDFQKGDIAEGYSVSREKKESFPLTVTSAQKNPTAFYLCASSMQGAGGYTFGSGTRLTVV.

The V call is TRBV5-1, the J call TRBJ2-5; 14 bases fit TRBD2. The CDR3 covers 14 residues. V shed 4 bases, J shed 5 bases, and the junction held 1 base outside the gene matches. The germline V gene has CDR1 SGHRS and CDR2 YFSETQ. The CDR3 DNA is TGCGCCAGCAGCCGGACTAGCGGGAGGGAGACCCAGTACTTC. Encoded protein: CASSRTSGRETQYF.

The DNA of the CDR3 is TGTGCCAGCAGCCACAGACTAGCGGGAGTTGGAACCGGGGAGCTGTTTTTT. This sequence encodes CASSHRLAGVGTGELFF. The gene calls are TRBV5-6 and TRBJ2-2; 12 bases are a match to TRBD2. The V segment lost 4 bases and the J segment 5 bases; nucleotides outside the gene matches: 9. Germline CDR1 SGHDT, CDR2 YYEEEE. The CDR3 runs 17 residues.

The chain joins TRBV28 to TRBJ2-1; maybe TRBD2 (5 bases). The V end lost 5 bases, the J end lost 0 bases, and 17 bases lay between the germline ends. In germline, CDR1 is MDHEN, CDR2 SYDVKM. The CDR3 runs to 17 residues. The chain's CDR3 is CASSPGGPPVSYNEQFF. CDR3 nucleotide sequence: TGTGCCAGCAGTCCCGGAGGACCTCCCGTCTCCTACAATGAGCAGTTCTTC.

V gene TRBV5-8 combines with J gene TRBJ2-1; 8 bases are shared with TRBD1. The CDR3 has 15 residues. Germline lookup yields CDR1 SGHTS and CDR2 YDEGEE. V shed 0 bases and J 5 bases; nucleotides not matched to a gene: 4. Here the CDR3 reads CASSLGTGNNNEQFF. CDR3 DNA sequence: TGTGCCAGCAGCTTGGGGACAGGGAACAACAATGAGCAGTTCTTC.

The rearrangement links TRBV28 to TRBJ2-5, with TRBD2 matching 8 bases. The CDR3 has 14 residues. Germline values: CDR1 MDHEN, CDR2 SYDVKM. The CDR3 region is CGARSGGAEETQYF. The CDR3 nucleotides are TGTGGGGCCCGCAGCGGGGGAGCCGAGGAGACCCAGTACTTC.

The V gene is TRBV5-6, the J gene TRBJ1-6; the D gene is possibly TRBD1 (5 bases). Germline CDR1 is SGHDT and CDR2 is YYEEEE. The CDR3 runs 14 residues. The germline V and J ends were trimmed by 0 bases and 10 bases, with 11 bases remaining between them. CDR3 bases: TGTGCCAGCAGCTTGGGCAGGGTATGGTCACCCCTCCACTTT. Translated, it gives CASSLGRVWSPLHF.

The chain carries TRBV6-6 and TRBJ1-6, with D uncertain. V was trimmed by 7 bases and J by 7 bases, leaving 5 bases between them. Germline CDR1 is MNHNY and CDR2 is SVGAGI (reference sequence). The CDR3 is 11 residues long. Written as DNA, the CDR3 is TGTGCCAGCACCCGGAATTCACCCCTCCACTTT. The encoded protein is CASTRNSPLHF.

V and J are TRBV18 and TRBJ2-1, with a possible D match to TRBD2 (6 bases). The CDR3 loop spans 14 amino acids. V lost 1 base and J lost 9, with 13 bases in between. The germline V gene has CDR1 KGHSH and CDR2 LQKENI. The DNA for the CDR3 is TGTGCCAGCTCACCACTTCCCGGGAGCGGTGAGCAGTTCTTC. It specifies CASSPLPGSGEQFF.

V and J are TRBV5-6 and TRBJ2-7; tentative D call: TRBD1 (5 bases). Germline CDR1 and CDR2: SGHDT and YYEEEE. V was trimmed by 1 base and J by 6 bases, leaving 8 bases between them. The CDR3 covers 12 residues. CDR3 loop: CASSLRGGEQYF. The CDR3 nucleotides read TGTGCCAGCAGCTTGAGGGGCGGCGAGCAGTACTTC.